Given below is one TCR beta chain in context. Authors' data handling: Estimation of nucleated cell counts was performed using reference gene primer amplification. Data came from immunoSEQ multiplex PCR; TCRdb stores just in-frame clones and leaves some out. V and J calls and clone size are copied from that table; D and trimming were computed from the DNA. Here the sample spans 210,000 or so clones, just over 90% being singletons. The data derive from a study of blood T cell repertoires in COVID-19. Study-level information: Sites across the United States, Italy and Spain contributed samples from acute and convalescent COVID-19. The analysed material was cDNA or gDNA that came from T cells, B-cell-depleted T cells, or PBMCs.

The trim removed 6 bases at V and 7 bases at J, leaving 8 bases unmatched. Germline lookup yields CDR1 MDHEN and CDR2 SYDVKM. The CDR3 sequence is 13 residues long. The receptor was derived from a man aged 30-40 years with acute or convalescent COVID-19. Sequenced input: peripheral blood. The chain combines TRBV28 with TRBJ1-2; 7 bases match TRBD1. The CDR3 DNA follows: TGTGCCAGCAGAGCCGGGACAGACGGTGGCTACACCTTC. The encoded protein is CASRAGTDGGYTF.